Described below is a single T cell receptor beta chain sequence and its context. The data derive from a study of blood T cell repertoires in COVID-19. Study information: The origin of the acute and convalescent COVID-19 samples was the United States, Italy and Spain.

Method: immunoSEQ multiplex PCR; TCRdb's copy keeps in-frame clones and lacks some. The repertoire holds 250,000 or so clones, approximately 85% seen once, with 5% to 8% in the top ten. CDR1 is MDHEN, CDR2 SYDVKM, per germline. The CDR3 contains 13 residues. V shed 2 bases and J shed 6 bases, with 10 bases lying between them. Ages ranged from about 18 to 89 years, with residence in 24 US areas. Allocation to cohorts depended on clinical history reported by the participants. Exposed enrollees encountered a COVID-19 case at some point within 2 weeks before study entry. This rearrangement joins TRBV28 to TRBJ1-2; no reliable D call. Sequenced: PBMCs or T cells enriched from blood (not recorded which). The TCR was taken from a woman between 45 and 65 years old who had been exposed to COVID-19. CDR3 DNA: TGTGCCAGCAGTTTAGGGAGGCTGGATGGCTACACCTTC. Residues: CASSLGRLDGYTF.